This TCR beta chain was identified during a study of blood T cell repertoires in COVID-19. Study-level background: From the United States, Italy and Spain came samples of acute and convalescent COVID-19. T cells, B-cell-depleted T cells, or PBMCs supplied cDNA or gDNA.

Per the study methods: From reference gene primer amplification, estimates of nucleated cell counts were derived. The assay was immunoSEQ multiplex PCR, and TCRdb's table has in-frame clones only and misses some. V and J calls plus clone size are reproduced from that table; the DNA served to infer D and trimming. Here the sample spans some 170,000 clones, around 81% being singletons. Followed longitudinally, the Seattle patients had been enrolled during active infection. Sequences were obtained from peripheral blood. The origin of this receptor is a woman aged 35 to 49 with COVID-19, enrolled during active disease.

CDR3 region: CASTADRDQPQHF. The CDR3 DNA is TGTGCCAGCACCGCGGACAGGGATCAGCCCCAGCATTTT. The genes are TRBV6-5 and TRBJ1-5, with 8 nucleotides matching TRBD1. The CDR3 has 13 residues. Germline loops: CDR1 MNHEY, CDR2 SVGAGI. The J segment lost 5 bases and the V segment lost 7 bases, leaving 4 bases of the junction unmatched.